The text below deals with one T cell receptor beta chain. The antigen is unknown. Terminally differentiated effector memory CD45RA+ cells were excluded by CCR7 positive selection of CD45RO-negative cells. This CDR3 contains 15 residues. V dropped 4 bases and J dropped 5 bases, with 19 bases sitting between them. Germline-derived CDR1 and CDR2 are SGHDT and YYEEEE. The record originates from a study of shared clonotypes between healthy human individuals. Study-level information: Per donor, CD8 memory used one plate, CD8 naive used two, CD4 memory used three and CD4 naive used three.

Study-level findings and limits: Generation probabilities were higher for clonotypes shared across all four sorted-subset donors than for unshared ones. Estimated richness was generally greater in naive than memory subsets.

Sequenced by immunoSEQ multiplex PCR; TCRdb stores in-frame clones only, minus some. There are about 2.1 million clones in the sample; around 93% occur only once, and about 1.5% lies in the top ten. The rearrangement uses TRBV5-6 and TRBJ2-7, with D hard to call. The sequence was collected from a man younger than 30 in good health. Some clones in this sample may be carry-over from other donors' samples. The sequencing sample was made of naive CD8+ T cells from PBMCs. CDR3: CASSPRRDGFHEQYF. CDR3 sequence (DNA): TGTGCCAGCAGCCCCCGCCGAGATGGTTTCCACGAGCAGTACTTC. The full variable domain, with the rest looked up from reference TRBV5-6 and TRBJ2-7, is DAGVTQSPTHLIKTRGQQVTLRCSPKSGHDTVSWYQQALGQGPQFIFQYYEEEERQRGNFPDRFSGHQFPNYSSELNVNALLLGDSALYLCASSPRRDGFHEQYFGPGTRLTVT.